This TCR beta chain was found in a study of blood T cells in healthy people across ages. General observations from the study: Investigators treated diversity estimates from one million T cells as underestimates.

Through a sample-barcoded 5' primer and a J-beta primer mix, a second PCR was run for roughly 7 to 11 cycles. Every sample gave at least 2.5 million paired-end reads containing CDR3. MiXCR, run by TCRdb on the 5' RACE reads, gives a single entry per CDR3 protein. The sample includes 630,000 or so distinct CDR3 sequences, around 32% of them seen just once. Germline CDR1 reads DFQATT; CDR2 reads SNEGSKA (reference sequence). The V end was cut by 6 bases, the J end by 4 bases, with 11 bases between. This CDR3 region has 12 residues. Concerning this clonotype itself: The antigen is undetermined.

The rearrangement joins TRBV20-1 to TRBJ2-3, with D unclear. The TCR comes from a woman aged 80 or over in good health. The sample was blood. Here the CDR3 reads CSARGVSDTQYF. The CDR3 DNA is TGCAGTGCGCGAGGAGTCTCAGATACGCAGTATTTT.